The next 22 T cell receptor beta chains were all read from a single sample in a study of cytomegalovirus exposure and HLA in healthy donors. Profiled with immunoSEQ multiplex PCR; TCRdb holds only in-frame clones, not every one. The sample has around 180,000 clones, roughly 82% seen once. The material sequenced was PBMCs. These receptors came from a woman aged 18-29 years in good health and CMV-seronegative.

The chain is built from TRBV6-5 and TRBJ2-5; TRBD2 matches at 7 bases. The V segment lost 6 bases and the J segment 2 bases; nucleotides outside the gene matches: 6. The CDR3 consists of 14 residues. Germline V lookup: CDR1 MNHEY, CDR2 SVGAGI. Written as DNA, the CDR3 is TGTGCCAGCAGGGAGCGGGGCCTTCAAGAGACCCAGTACTTC. Its translation: CASRERGLQETQYF.

CDR3 sequence (DNA): TGTGCCAGCAGCCCAACAGGGAGCTCCTATAATTCACCCCTCCACTTT. Amino acid sequence: CASSPTGSSYNSPLHF. The J gene is TRBJ1-6, the V gene TRBV13; maybe TRBD1 (6 bases). CDR3 length equals 16 residues. Deletions cut 5 bases from V and 0 bases from J, with 11 bases between. The germline V gene has CDR1 PRHDT and CDR2 FYEKMQ (reference sequence).

This chain links TRBV9 with TRBJ2-7; TRBD1 matches at 9 bases. Germline V gene data show CDR1 as SGDLS and CDR2 as YYNGEE. The CDR3 runs to 13 residues. V lost 3 bases to trimming and J lost 3 bases; unmatched junction nucleotides: 1. As DNA, the CDR3 is TGTGCCAGCAGCGGGACAGGGGACTACGAGCAGTACTTC. It specifies CASSGTGDYEQYF.

This clone was seen once. The rearrangement uses TRBV6-5 and TRBJ2-7; D unresolved. CDR3 length: 14 amino acids. Germline V gene data show CDR1 as MNHEY and CDR2 as SVGAGI. The ends were cut back, 2 bases at V and 3 bases at J, with 11 bases in the middle. The CDR3 coding sequence is TGTGCCAGCAGTTACGCAGGAAATATCTACGAGCAGTACTTC. This gives the protein CASSYAGNIYEQYF.

This clone has only a few counts. This chain uses TRBV27 with TRBJ2-1; D is possibly TRBD1 (5 bases). The ends were cut back, 1 base at V and 0 bases at J, with 13 bases in the middle. This CDR3 region has 17 residues. Germline-derived CDR1 and CDR2 are MNHEY and SMNVEV (reference sequence). The CDR3 reads CASSLWVQGASYNEQFF. The CDR3 nucleotides read TGTGCCAGCAGTTTATGGGTCCAGGGCGCCTCCTACAATGAGCAGTTCTTC.

This clone came up a few times. The rearrangement uses TRBV19 and TRBJ2-1; maybe TRBD2 (5 bases). The CDR3 covers 14 residues. Germline V lookup: CDR1 LNHDA, CDR2 SQIVND (reference sequence). Trimming removed 3 bases at V and 6 bases at J, with 12 bases between. CDR3 region: CASSILGVSNEQFF. DNA for the CDR3: TGTGCCAGTAGTATCCTGGGAGTAAGCAATGAGCAGTTCTTC.

This chain uses TRBV6-5 with TRBJ1-5; D uncertain. Germline V gives CDR1 MNHEY, CDR2 SVGAGI. The CDR3 loop spans 13 amino acids. Trimming pared 2 bases from V and 4 bases from J, leaving 6 bases between. CDR3 in amino acids: CASSYPLNQPQHF. The CDR3 nucleotides are TGTGCCAGCAGTTACCCTCTAAATCAGCCCCAGCATTTT.

The CDR3 sequence is CSVETGVNYGYTF. For the CDR3, the DNA is TGCAGCGTAGAAACAGGGGTTAACTATGGCTACACCTTC. The rearrangement links TRBV29-1 to TRBJ1-2; 7 positions match TRBD1. There are 13 residues in the CDR3. With 6 bases clipped from V and 1 base from J, the junction kept 5 bases outside the gene matches. Germline CDR1 is SQVTM and CDR2 is ANQGSEA.

This rearrangement joins TRBV29-1 to TRBJ2-1; D is perhaps TRBD1 (6 bases). V dropped 7 bases and J dropped 2 bases, with 15 bases sitting between them. The CDR3 extends over 14 amino acids. Germline-derived CDR1 and CDR2 are SQVTM and ANQGSEA. The CDR3 spells CSAKTGTPYNEQFF. The CDR3 DNA follows: TGCAGCGCTAAGACAGGAACTCCCTACAATGAGCAGTTCTTC.

V gene TRBV7-4 combines with J gene TRBJ1-4, with TRBD1 matching 8 bases. V lost 4 bases to trimming and J lost 6 bases; unmatched junction nucleotides: 13. The CDR3 consists of 17 residues. Germline V gene lookup returns CDR1 SGHVT and CDR2 SQSDAQ. DNA for the CDR3: TGTGCCAGCAGCTCCGGACAGGGAAAGAGTTTAGATGAAAAACTGTTTTTT. Amino acids: CASSSGQGKSLDEKLFF.

The CDR3 protein is CASSLLAASGGQETQYF. As DNA, the CDR3 is TGTGCCAGCAGCTTGTTGGCGGCTAGCGGGGGCCAAGAGACCCAGTACTTC. The J gene is TRBJ2-5, the V gene TRBV5-6; 10 bases line up with TRBD2. Germline trimming cut 1 base from V and 1 base from J; bases unmatched to any gene: 7. There are 17 residues in the CDR3. The germline V gene encodes CDR1 SGHDT and CDR2 YYEEEE.

This chain links TRBV11-3 with TRBJ2-3, with D perhaps matching TRBD1 (5 bases). Trimming removed 6 bases from V and 3 bases from J, with 10 bases in between. Germline CDR1 reads SGHNT; CDR2 reads YENEEA. The CDR3 sequence is 13 residues long. CDR3 protein: CASSFSGTDTQYF. In nucleotides, the CDR3 is TGTGCCAGCAGTTTCTCAGGGACAGATACGCAGTATTTT.

This chain joins TRBV30 and TRBJ1-1, with 9 nucleotides matching TRBD1. Germline assignment: CDR1 GTSNPN and CDR2 SVGIG (reference sequence). The V gene end was trimmed by 2 bases and the J gene end by 1 base; junction bases not matched to a gene: 8. CDR3 size: 16 residues. CDR3 in amino acids: CAWSTKLGQGNTEAFF. The CDR3 DNA is TGTGCCTGGAGTACTAAACTGGGACAGGGGAACACTGAAGCTTTCTTT.

The CDR3 nucleotides are TGTGCCAGCCAGCGGGGCTCTGGAAACACCATATATTTT. Translating gives CASQRGSGNTIYF. The V and J genes are TRBV6-5 and TRBJ1-3; no firm D call. V lost 8 bases and J lost 0, with 8 bases in between. Germline V gene sequence: CDR1 MNHEY, CDR2 SVGAGI. The CDR3 has 13 amino acids.

This chain connects TRBV6-6 to TRBJ1-1; D remains ambiguous. The CDR3 runs 15 residues. V was pared by 4 bases and J by 4 bases, with 16 bases between. Looked up from germline, CDR1 is MNHNY and CDR2 is SVGAGI (reference sequence). The CDR3 reads CASSSPHEGRTEAFF. The CDR3 DNA reads as TGTGCCAGCAGTTCCCCCCACGAGGGCCGCACTGAAGCTTTCTTT.

The V call is TRBV5-1, the J call TRBJ1-4, with 8 positions matching TRBD1. The CDR3 sequence is 14 residues long. J gave up 8 bases and V 3 bases, and 6 bases lay outside the gene matches. CDR1 and CDR2 (germline): SGHRS, YFSETQ. CDR3 bases: TGCGCCAGCAGCTCTGGACAGGGAAGGGAAAAACTGTTTTTT. This gives the protein CASSSGQGREKLFF.

The table lists this clone with a count of one. The rearrangement uses TRBV4-1 and TRBJ2-7, with a weak D call TRBD2 (5 bases). V was trimmed by 1 base and J by 2 bases, leaving 15 bases between them. The CDR3 is 16 amino acids. Looked up from germline, CDR1 is MGHRA and CDR2 is YSYEKL. CDR3 nucleotides: TGCGCCAGCAGCCAAGGGTTTATTGGGAGTACCTACGAGCAGTACTTC. Protein: CASSQGFIGSTYEQYF.

CDR3 sequence (DNA): TGTGCCAGCAGTTACACAGGGACAGGGAGTAATCAGCCCCAGCATTTT. Protein: CASSYTGTGSNQPQHF. This chain uses TRBV6-5 with TRBJ1-5; 9 bases are shared with TRBD1. The CDR3 consists of 16 residues. Germline lookup yields CDR1 MNHEY and CDR2 SVGAGI. After removal of 2 bases from V and 4 bases from J, the junction contained 6 bases not matched to a gene.

The V call is TRBV5-6, the J call TRBJ2-6; D call uncertain. Trimming left V 4 bases short and J 0 bases short, with 8 bases between. Per the germline V gene, CDR1 is SGHDT and CDR2 is YYEEEE. The CDR3 covers 15 residues. CDR3 residues: CASSPGNSGANVLTF. The CDR3 region has the DNA TGTGCCAGCAGCCCTGGCAACTCTGGGGCCAACGTCCTGACTTTC.

The table lists this clone with a count of one. The chain has TRBV19 and TRBJ2-1; 9 bases line up with TRBD2. The CDR3 has 15 amino acids. V was clipped by 4 bases and J by 5 bases; unmatched bases: 6. Germline CDR1 LNHDA, CDR2 SQIVND (reference sequence). CDR3 bases: TGTGCCAGTAGTACGGGACTAGCCGTAAACAATGAGCAGTTCTTC. Translation: CASSTGLAVNNEQFF.

V is TRBV7-6 and J is TRBJ2-2; D uncertain. The CDR3 spans 10 residues. V was pared by 11 bases and J by 8 bases, with 9 bases between. Germline assignment: CDR1 SGHVS and CDR2 FNYEAQ. The CDR3 sequence: CAGGEGELFF. The CDR3 DNA reads TGTGCCGGCGGTGAAGGGGAGCTGTTTTTT.

This chain links TRBV5-1 with TRBJ2-2, with 11 bases fitting TRBD2. The CDR3 length is 16 residues. The V segment lost 4 bases and the J segment 3 bases; nucleotides outside the gene matches: 5. Germline CDR1 reads SGHRS; CDR2 reads YFSETQ. CDR3: CASSPFSGRDTGELFF. CDR3 bases: TGCGCCAGCAGCCCGTTTAGCGGGAGGGACACCGGGGAGCTGTTTTTT.